A selection of T cell receptor beta chains follows, all from one sample in a study of T cell repertoires in cytomegalovirus infection. Using its own MiXCR run on the reads, TCRdb lists one record per CDR3 protein. Counted here are approximately 170,000 distinct CDR3 sequences, around 15% occurring once; the ten biggest clones make up 25% to 30%. The sequenced sample consisted of PBMCs. These TCRs come from a human donor in good health (CMV status not recorded). Some clones in this sample may be carry-over from other donors' samples. Each CDR3 is given with its conserved first and last residue. A D gene is named only where the DNA matches it firmly. Clone size is not always given. Where it is, it says once, few, many or a class for expanded clones.

.	.	TRBJ1-5	TRBV2	TGTGCCAGCGGGGGGGATAGCAATCAGCCCCAGCATTTT	CASGGDSNQPQHF
.	many	TRBJ1-1	TRBV7-2	TGTGCCAGCAGCTTAGAAAGGTACACTGAAGCTTTCTTT	CASSLERYTEAFF
.	.	TRBJ2-1	TRBV7-2	TGTGCCAGCAGCTTAGACGGTAGCGGCCCCAAGCAGTTCTTC	CASSLDGSGPKQFF
TRBD1	many	TRBJ1-5	TRBV6-1	TGTGCCAGCAGCTACAGGGGCCCTAATCAGCCCCAGCATTTT	CASSYRGPNQPQHF
.	many	TRBJ2-1	TRBV7-9	TGTGCCAGCAGCCAGACGGACAATGAGCAGTTCTTC	CASSQTDNEQFF
.	.	TRBJ2-5	TRBV4-1	TGCGCCAGCAGCCAAGACGGAGGGGGCACGGAGACCCAGTACTTC	CASSQDGGGTETQYF
TRBD2	.	TRBJ2-4	TRBV20-1	TGCAGTGCCCCCCCGCGCGGGAGGGATGAATTAGCCAAAAACATTCAGTACTTC	CSAPPRGRDELAKNIQYF
.	few	TRBJ2-2	TRBV27	TGTGCCAGCAGCCGCCGGGGCGACACCGGGGAGCTGTTTTTT	CASSRRGDTGELFF
.	few	TRBJ1-1	TRBV29-1	TGCAGCGGTGGACAGTACATGAACACTGAAGCTTTCTTT	CSGGQYMNTEAFF
TRBD1	.	TRBJ2-7	TRBV10-3	TGTGCCATCACACCAGACAGGGGGTTAACCTACGAGCAGTACTTC	CAITPDRGLTYEQYF
.	.	TRBJ1-2	TRBV25-1	TGTGCCAGCAGAGGGACCGGCGGGGGCTACACCTTC	CASRGTGGGYTF